A single sample is the source of the 17 T cell receptor beta chains below, sequenced in a study of cytomegalovirus exposure and HLA in healthy donors. The PCR had 60 Vbeta and 13 Jbeta primers. This table comes from immunoSEQ multiplex PCR, and its TCRdb copy is limited to in-frame clones, with some not included. The data contain under 250,000 clones, about 78% of them singletons. The material sequenced was PBMCs. The source of these receptors is a male donor in good health and CMV-seronegative.

The rearrangement joins TRBV7-6 to TRBJ2-5, with 8 bases lining up with TRBD1. CDR3 length: 14 amino acids. Germline values: CDR1 SGHVS, CDR2 FNYEAQ. V lost 2 bases and J lost 5; bases outside the gene matches: 4. The CDR3 is CASSLSRGRETQYF. CDR3 nucleotide sequence: TGTGCCAGCAGCTTATCCAGGGGGCGGGAGACCCAGTACTTC.

The V call is TRBV6-5, the J call TRBJ2-5, with 7 nucleotides matching TRBD1. The J call may not be correct, given that the DNA end is closer to TRBJ2-7. Per the germline V gene, CDR1 is MNHEY and CDR2 is SVGAGI. There are 13 residues in the CDR3. Here the CDR3 reads CASRGDSTYEQYF. CDR3 in DNA: TGTGCCAGCAGGGGGGACAGCACCTACGAGCAGTACTTC.

The chain combines TRBV7-3 with TRBJ1-2; 7 bases are shared with TRBD1. Germline V gene lookup returns CDR1 SGHTA and CDR2 FQGTGA. The ends lost 5 bases at V and 0 bases at J; junction bases unmatched: 18. CDR3 length: 19 residues. As DNA, the CDR3 is TGTGCCAGCAGCCCGCAGGGGGGCGGGGGGCTAGGACCTAACTATGGCTACACCTTC. Residues: CASSPQGGGGLGPNYGYTF.

This chain joins TRBV7-3 and TRBJ1-2, with 8 nucleotides matching TRBD1. Germline-derived CDR1 and CDR2 are SGHTA and FQGTGA. V gave up 5 bases and J gave up 7 bases; unmatched junction bases: 12. The CDR3 has 15 amino acids. As DNA, the CDR3 is TGTGCCAGCAGCCCGCAGACAGGGGATCTAAGTGGCTACACCTTC. This gives the protein CASSPQTGDLSGYTF.

The rearrangement joins TRBV6-1 to TRBJ1-4; D unclear. Germline V lookup: CDR1 MNHNS, CDR2 SASEGT. Deletions cut 1 base from V and 6 bases from J, with 12 bases between. The length of the CDR3 is 15 residues. This CDR3 reads CASSEVWALDEKLFF. CDR3 nucleotide sequence: TGTGCCAGCAGTGAAGTTTGGGCGTTGGATGAAAAACTGTTTTTT.

The CDR3 protein is CASSVGTSGNEQFF. CDR3 coding DNA: TGTGCCAGCAGCGTCGGGACTAGCGGTAATGAGCAGTTCTTC. This chain connects TRBV9 to TRBJ2-1, with 11 bases identical to TRBD2. The CDR3 totals 14 residues. Germline CDR1 reads SGDLS; CDR2 reads YYNGEE. J gave up 7 bases and V 2 bases, and 2 bases lay outside the gene matches.

The chain carries TRBV12-5 and TRBJ2-5, with TRBD2 matching over 7 bases. The V gene's germline CDR1 is LGHNT and CDR2 FRNRAP. J was trimmed by 3 bases and V by 1 base; bases with no gene match: 5. This CDR3 has 15 residues. The CDR3 spells CASGLGLAPEETQYF. Written as DNA, the CDR3 is TGTGCTAGTGGTTTGGGACTAGCCCCAGAAGAGACCCAGTACTTC.

As regards this clone: The sample contains more than one DNA sequence encoding this CDR3. The V gene is TRBV9, the J gene TRBJ2-7, with TRBD2 matching over 7 bases. Germline loops: CDR1 SGDLS, CDR2 YYNGEE. The CDR3 length is 15 residues. Trimming at V came to 0 bases and at J to 1 base, leaving 4 bases not matched to a gene. The CDR3 region is CASSVGLAASYEQYF. CDR3 bases: TGTGCCAGCAGCGTAGGGCTAGCGGCGTCCTACGAGCAGTACTTC.

CDR3 loop: CASGQATGNTEAFF. The CDR3 nucleotides read TGTGCCAGCGGACAGGCGACCGGGAACACTGAAGCTTTCTTT. The chain combines TRBV5-4 with TRBJ1-1; 7 positions agree with TRBD1. This CDR3 spans 14 amino acids. CDR1 and CDR2 (germline): SGHNT, YYREEE (reference sequence). The V and J ends lost 7 bases and 1 base, in that order; junction bases with no gene match: 7.

The chain combines TRBV19 with TRBJ2-7, with D perhaps matching TRBD1 (5 bases). CDR3 length: 16 amino acids. Germline lookup yields CDR1 LNHDA and CDR2 SQIVND (reference sequence). Trimming left V 6 bases short and J 5 bases short, with 23 bases between. CDR3 in DNA: TGTGCCAGTAGCTCAAGGGGCGGTTTGCCCCTGGACGAGCAGTACTTC. Translating it yields CASSSRGGLPLDEQYF.

This sequence joins TRBV27 and TRBJ2-7; 9 bases map to TRBD2. The CDR3 totals 15 residues. Germline assignment: CDR1 MNHEY and CDR2 SMNVEV (reference sequence). The J segment lost 4 bases and the V segment lost 2 bases, leaving 6 bases of the junction unmatched. CDR3 loop: CASSLGLAGTYEQYF. As DNA, the CDR3 is TGTGCCAGCAGTTTAGGGCTAGCGGGAACTTACGAGCAGTACTTC.

The V gene is TRBV28, the J gene TRBJ2-7; no reliable D call. Trimming pared 3 bases from V and 3 bases from J, leaving 6 bases between. Per the germline V gene, CDR1 is MDHEN and CDR2 is SYDVKM. The CDR3 totals 12 residues. The CDR3 DNA reads TGTGCCAGCAGTTTGTCCATCTACGAGCAGTACTTC. Protein product: CASSLSIYEQYF.

The rearrangement links TRBV9 to TRBJ2-7; 7 positions match TRBD2. V was clipped by 0 bases and J by 0 bases; unmatched bases: 3. Germline CDR1 is SGDLS and CDR2 is YYNGEE. This CDR3 has 15 residues. The CDR3 DNA reads as TGTGCCAGCAGCGTAGACCTAGCGGACTCCTACGAGCAGTACTTC. This encodes CASSVDLADSYEQYF.

About this clone itself: Germline is not matched at one junction end, which may reflect a read error. The CDR3 DNA reads TGTTCCAGCAGCTTAGTCGCAGGGAGGGCGAACACTGAAGCTTTCTTT. Translated, it gives CSSSLVAGRANTEAFF. The genes are TRBV7-9 and TRBJ1-1, with D perhaps TRBD1 (5 bases). Germline CDR1 is SEHNR and CDR2 is FQNEAQ (reference sequence). The length of the CDR3 is 16 residues.

The chain uses TRBV6-1 and TRBJ2-5; a possible D gene is TRBD1 (5 bases). The CDR3 consists of 13 residues. V was cut by 5 bases and J by 5 bases, with 12 bases left in between. Germline lookup yields CDR1 MNHNS and CDR2 SASEGT. This CDR3 reads CASSPQGWETQYF. Written as DNA, the CDR3 is TGTGCCAGCAGTCCGCAGGGTTGGGAGACCCAGTACTTC.

The V and J genes are TRBV14 and TRBJ1-2; tentatively, D is TRBD1 (5 bases). The germline V gene has CDR1 SGHDN and CDR2 FVKESK. The CDR3 loop spans 14 amino acids. The germline V and J ends were trimmed by 1 base and 5 bases, with 11 bases remaining between them. The CDR3 sequence is CASSQVVGGYGYTF. The CDR3 coding sequence is TGTGCCAGCAGCCAAGTAGTTGGGGGGTATGGCTACACCTTC. The variable domain in full, with the rest retrieved from reference TRBV14 and TRBJ1-2, is EAGVTQFPSHSVIEKGQTVTLRCDPISGHDNLYWYRRVMGKEIKFLLHFVKESKQDESGMPNNRFLAERTGGTYSTLKVQPAELEDSGVYFCASSQVVGGYGYTFGSGTRLTVV.

This rearrangement joins TRBV5-1 to TRBJ2-2; 7 positions agree with TRBD1. J was trimmed by 11 bases and V by 0 bases; bases with no gene match: 7. The CDR3 runs 14 residues. CDR1 is SGHRS and CDR2 is YFSETQ in the germline V gene. The CDR3 reads CASSLAVTGIELFF. The CDR3 bases are TGCGCCAGCAGCTTGGCCGTGACAGGGATCGAGCTGTTTTTT.